A selection of T cell receptor beta chains follows, all from one sample in a study of shared clonotypes between healthy human individuals. Assay: immunoSEQ multiplex PCR; the TCRdb copy retains only in-frame clones and omits some. The data show approximately 2,200,000 clones, about 92% seen once. The specimen was naive CD8+ T cells from PBMCs. The receptor source for this set is a man aged 18 to 30 in good health. Some clones in this sample may be carry-over from other donors' samples. Both conserved end residues are part of each CDR3. A D gene is named only where the DNA matches it firmly. Only part of the rows carry a size: once, few, many, or a class if the clone is expanded.

size	D	J	V	CDR3	DNA
-	-	TRBJ2-1	TRBV27	CASSLRSPYNEQFF	TGTGCCAGCAGTTTACGGTCGCCTTACAATGAGCAGTTCTTC
-	-	TRBJ2-7	TRBV4-1	CASSQGDRSYEQYF	TGCGCCAGCAGCCAAGGAGACAGATCCTACGAGCAGTACTTC
-	-	TRBJ1-2	TRBV28	CASSSTSEKDSYGYTF	TGTGCCAGCAGTTCGACATCGGAGAAGGACAGCTATGGCTACACCTTC
-	TRBD2	TRBJ2-7	TRBV11-2	CASSSNLAGVEQYF	TGTGCCAGCAGCTCCAACTTAGCGGGAGTCGAGCAGTACTTC
-	TRBD2	TRBJ2-5	TRBV27	CASSLLAGVRPQETQYF	TGTGCCAGCAGTTTACTAGCGGGAGTCCGTCCCCAAGAGACCCAGTACTTC
-	-	TRBJ2-5	TRBV27	CASSFRGTGETQYF	TGTGCCAGCAGTTTCCGTGGGACTGGGGAGACCCAGTACTTC
-	TRBD2	TRBJ2-3	TRBV9	CASSVSPLAGGGTDTQYF	TGTGCCAGCAGCGTATCCCCCTTAGCGGGAGGTGGCACAGATACGCAGTATTTT
-	TRBD1	TRBJ2-5	TRBV7-6	CASSYRRDSQETQYF	TGTGCCAGCAGCTACCGCCGGGACAGCCAAGAGACCCAGTACTTC
-	-	TRBJ1-2	TRBV6-1	CASSEARGGYTF	TGTGCCAGCAGTGAAGCCAGGGGTGGCTACACCTTC
-	-	TRBJ2-5	TRBV28	CASSHTFWGIGTETQYF	TGTGCCAGCAGTCATACGTTTTGGGGGATTGGGACCGAGACCCAGTACTTC
few	TRBD1	TRBJ1-1	TRBV9	CASSVGSQGAEAFF	TGTGCCAGCAGCGTAGGTAGTCAGGGGGCCGAAGCTTTCTTT
-	TRBD2	TRBJ2-3	TRBV4-1	CASRRRTSGTDTQYF	TGCGCCAGCAGGAGGAGGACTAGCGGTACAGATACGCAGTATTTT
-	TRBD1	TRBJ1-1	TRBV28	CASSYGTGADTEAFF	TGTGCCAGCAGTTATGGAACAGGGGCGGACACTGAAGCTTTCTTT
-	-	TRBJ2-7	TRBV7-9	CASSLPPSGAGPEQYF	TGTGCCAGCAGCTTACCCCCTTCGGGTGCGGGGCCCGAGCAGTACTTC
-	TRBD2	TRBJ2-7	TRBV4-1	CASSLGLAGSYEQYF	TGCGCCAGCAGCCTCGGACTAGCGGGTTCCTACGAGCAGTACTTC
-	-	TRBJ2-2	TRBV15	CATSGDRDPYTGELFF	TGTGCCACCAGCGGAGACCGGGACCCATACACCGGGGAGCTGTTTTTT
-	-	TRBJ2-5	TRBV12-5	CASGRDLQETQYF	TGTGCTAGTGGTCGGGACCTACAAGAGACCCAGTACTTC
-	-	TRBJ2-3	TRBV7-9	CASLGPTDTQYF	TGTGCCAGCCTGGGACCTACAGATACGCAGTATTTT
-	-	TRBJ2-3	TRBV19	CASSIAGTSTDTQYF	TGTGCCAGTAGTATAGCCGGGACGAGCACAGATACGCAGTATTTT